One T cell receptor (beta chain) is described in this entry. What it recognizes is unknown. This sample is part of a study of glioma-infiltrating T cells. Between the trimmed V and J ends, which lost 4 bases and 4 bases, there was a span of 10 bases. The length of the CDR3 is 13 residues. Germline values: CDR1 LNHDA, CDR2 SQIVND (reference sequence). Amplification of TCR alpha and beta CDR3 regions from RNA used iRepertoire nested multiplex PCR. One-step reverse transcription and amplification started from approximately 100-400 ng of tissue mRNA or PBMC total RNA. One entry per CDR3 protein, called by TCRdb with MiXCR from the multiplex PCR reads. The sample records 3,900 or so distinct CDR3 sequences, about 28% being singletons. Whole-study results and caveats: Very few CDR3 sequences were shared between tissue and blood. Non-neoplastic patients had below-expected tissue-blood divergence, while all gliomas exceeded expectation.

This receptor was identified in a human donor with low-grade glioma or glioblastoma, undergoing nonglioma brain surgery, or in good health (not recorded which). Sample: glioma tissue, nonneoplastic brain tissue, or PBMCs (not recorded which). The rearrangement uses TRBV19 and TRBJ2-5, with D hard to call. The CDR3 DNA reads TGTGCCAGTAGTACCCGCTCCACAGAGACCCAGTACTTC. It codes for CASSTRSTETQYF.